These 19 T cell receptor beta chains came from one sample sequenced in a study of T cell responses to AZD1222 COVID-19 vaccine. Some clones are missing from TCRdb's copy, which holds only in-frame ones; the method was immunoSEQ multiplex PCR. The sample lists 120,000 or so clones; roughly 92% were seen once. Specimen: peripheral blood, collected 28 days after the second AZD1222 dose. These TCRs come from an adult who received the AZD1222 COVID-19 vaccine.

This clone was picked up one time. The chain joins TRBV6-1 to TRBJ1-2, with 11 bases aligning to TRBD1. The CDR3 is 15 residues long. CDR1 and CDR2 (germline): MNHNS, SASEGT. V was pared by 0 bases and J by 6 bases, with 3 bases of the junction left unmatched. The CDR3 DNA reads TGTGCCAGCAGTGAAGCCTGGACAGGGGGCGATGGCTACACCTTC. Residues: CASSEAWTGGDGYTF.

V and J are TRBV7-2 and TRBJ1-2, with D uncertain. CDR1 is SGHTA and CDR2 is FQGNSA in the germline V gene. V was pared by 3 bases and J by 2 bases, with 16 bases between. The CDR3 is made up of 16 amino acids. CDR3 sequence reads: CASSLQWEPRNYGYTF. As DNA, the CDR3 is TGTGCCAGCAGCTTGCAATGGGAGCCCCGCAACTATGGCTACACCTTC.

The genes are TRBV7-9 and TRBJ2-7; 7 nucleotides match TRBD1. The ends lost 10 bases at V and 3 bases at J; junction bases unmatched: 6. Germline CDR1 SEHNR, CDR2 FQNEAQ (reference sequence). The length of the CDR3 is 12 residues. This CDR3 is CATTDRDYEQYF. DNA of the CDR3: TGTGCCACCACCGACAGGGACTACGAGCAGTACTTC.

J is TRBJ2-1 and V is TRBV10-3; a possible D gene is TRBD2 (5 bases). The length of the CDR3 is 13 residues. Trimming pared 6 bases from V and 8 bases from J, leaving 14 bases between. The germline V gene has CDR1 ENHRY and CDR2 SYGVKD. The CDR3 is CAISELDSDEQFF. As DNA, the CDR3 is TGTGCCATCAGCGAACTAGACTCCGATGAGCAGTTCTTC.

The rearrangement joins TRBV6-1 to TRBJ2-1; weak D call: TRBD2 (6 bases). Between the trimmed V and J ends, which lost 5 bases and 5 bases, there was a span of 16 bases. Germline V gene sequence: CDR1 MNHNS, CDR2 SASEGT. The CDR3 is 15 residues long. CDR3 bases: TGTGCCAGCAGTCCCCTGGAGGGGAAGGACAATGAGCAGTTCTTC. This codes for CASSPLEGKDNEQFF.

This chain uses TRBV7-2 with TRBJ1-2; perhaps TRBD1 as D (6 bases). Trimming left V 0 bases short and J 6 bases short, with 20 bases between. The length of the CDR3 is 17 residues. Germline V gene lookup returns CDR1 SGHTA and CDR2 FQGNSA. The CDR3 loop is CASSLAGTSHLRDGYTF. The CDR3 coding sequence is TGTGCCAGCAGCTTAGCGGGGACAAGCCACCTCAGGGATGGCTACACCTTC.

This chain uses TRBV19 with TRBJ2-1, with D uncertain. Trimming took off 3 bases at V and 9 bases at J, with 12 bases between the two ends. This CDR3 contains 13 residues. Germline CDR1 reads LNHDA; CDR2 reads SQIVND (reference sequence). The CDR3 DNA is TGTGCCAGTAGTATTGGGCCCGGCGGTGAGCAGTTCTTC. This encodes CASSIGPGGEQFF.

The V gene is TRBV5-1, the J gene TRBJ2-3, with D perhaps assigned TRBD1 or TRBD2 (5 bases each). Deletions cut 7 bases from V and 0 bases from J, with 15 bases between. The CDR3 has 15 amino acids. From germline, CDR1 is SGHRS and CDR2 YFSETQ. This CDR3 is CASGIRERSTDTQYF. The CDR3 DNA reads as TGCGCCAGCGGAATCAGGGAGAGGAGCACAGATACGCAGTATTTT.

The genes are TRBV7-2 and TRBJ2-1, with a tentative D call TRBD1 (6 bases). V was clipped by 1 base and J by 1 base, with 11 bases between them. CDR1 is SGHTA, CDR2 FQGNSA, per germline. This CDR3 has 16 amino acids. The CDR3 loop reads CASSLDRDLSYNEQFF. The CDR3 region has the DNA TGTGCCAGCAGCTTAGACAGGGACCTATCCTACAATGAGCAGTTCTTC.

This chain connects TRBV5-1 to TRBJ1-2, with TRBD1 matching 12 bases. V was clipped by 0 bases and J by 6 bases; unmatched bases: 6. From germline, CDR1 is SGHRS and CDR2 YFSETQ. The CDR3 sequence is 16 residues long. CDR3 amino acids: CASSLVSGTGGDGYTF. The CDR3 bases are TGCGCCAGCAGCTTGGTCTCCGGGACAGGGGGCGATGGCTACACCTTC.

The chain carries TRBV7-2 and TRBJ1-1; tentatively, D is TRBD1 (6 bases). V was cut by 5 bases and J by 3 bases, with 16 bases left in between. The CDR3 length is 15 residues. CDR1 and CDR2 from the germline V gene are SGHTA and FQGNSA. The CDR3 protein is CASSHGGSRDTEAFF. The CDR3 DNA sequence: TGTGCCAGCAGCCACGGGGGCAGTCGGGACACTGAAGCTTTCTTT. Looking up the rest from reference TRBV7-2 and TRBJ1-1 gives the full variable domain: GAGVSQSPSNKVTEKGKDVELRCDPISGHTALYWYRQSLGQGLEFLIYFQGNSAPDKSGLPSDRFSAERTGGSVSTLTIQRTQQEDSAVYLCASSHGGSRDTEAFFGQGTRLTVV.

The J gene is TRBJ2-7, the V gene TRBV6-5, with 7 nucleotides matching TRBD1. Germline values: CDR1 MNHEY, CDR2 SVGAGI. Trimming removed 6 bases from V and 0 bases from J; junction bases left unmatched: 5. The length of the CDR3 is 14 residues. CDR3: CASRRTGSSYEQYF. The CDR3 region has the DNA TGTGCCAGCAGGCGGACAGGAAGCTCCTACGAGCAGTACTTC.

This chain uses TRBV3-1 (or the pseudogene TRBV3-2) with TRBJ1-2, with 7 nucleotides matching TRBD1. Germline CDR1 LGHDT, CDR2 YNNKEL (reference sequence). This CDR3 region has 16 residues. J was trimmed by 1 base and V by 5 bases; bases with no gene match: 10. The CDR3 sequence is CASSSVGTDYNYGYTF. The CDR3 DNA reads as TGTGCCAGCAGCTCGGTAGGGACAGACTATAACTATGGCTACACCTTC.

The CDR3 reads CAIRRDYPQNTQYF. The CDR3 DNA follows: TGTGCCATCAGGCGGGACTACCCCCAGAATACGCAGTATTTT. V and J are TRBV10-3 and TRBJ2-3, with TRBD2 identical over 7 bases. CDR1 ENHRY and CDR2 SYGVKD come from the germline V gene. CDR3 length: 14 amino acids. The junction had 10 bases not matched to a gene; V was cut back by 6 bases and J by 7 bases.

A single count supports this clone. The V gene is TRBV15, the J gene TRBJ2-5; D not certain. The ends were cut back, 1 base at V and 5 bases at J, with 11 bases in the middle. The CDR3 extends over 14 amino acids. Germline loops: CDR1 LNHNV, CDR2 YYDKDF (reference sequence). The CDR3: CATSRGVHRETQYF. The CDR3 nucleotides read TGTGCCACCAGCAGAGGAGTTCACCGGGAGACCCAGTACTTC.

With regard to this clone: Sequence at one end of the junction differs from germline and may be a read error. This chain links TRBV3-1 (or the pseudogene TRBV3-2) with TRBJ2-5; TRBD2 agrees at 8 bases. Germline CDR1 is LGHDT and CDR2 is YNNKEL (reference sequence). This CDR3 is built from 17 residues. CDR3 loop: CASRQASGGSWGETQYF. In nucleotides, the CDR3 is TGTGCCAGCAGACAAGCCAGCGGGGGATCTTGGGGAGAGACCCAGTACTTC.

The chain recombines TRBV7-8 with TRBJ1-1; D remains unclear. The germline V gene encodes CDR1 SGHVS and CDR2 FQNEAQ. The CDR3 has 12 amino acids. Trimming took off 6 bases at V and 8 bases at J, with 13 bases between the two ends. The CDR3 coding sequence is TGTGCCAGCAGTTCCCCGGGCACAGAAGCTTTCTTT. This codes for CASSSPGTEAFF.

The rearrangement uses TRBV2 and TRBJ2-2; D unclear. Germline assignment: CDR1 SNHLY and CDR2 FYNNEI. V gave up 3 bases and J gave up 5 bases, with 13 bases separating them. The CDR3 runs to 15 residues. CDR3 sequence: CASSEEGVGTGELFF. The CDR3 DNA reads TGTGCCAGCAGTGAGGAAGGTGTGGGGACCGGGGAGCTGTTTTTT.

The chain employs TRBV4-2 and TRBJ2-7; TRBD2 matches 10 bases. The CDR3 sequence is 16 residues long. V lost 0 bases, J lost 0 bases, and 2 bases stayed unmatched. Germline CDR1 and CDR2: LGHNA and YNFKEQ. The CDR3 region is CASSQEAGGFSYEQYF. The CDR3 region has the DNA TGTGCCAGCAGCCAAGAAGCGGGGGGGTTCTCCTACGAGCAGTACTTC.